This T cell receptor beta chain was captured in a study of shared clonotypes between healthy human individuals. Study observations and caveats: With a handful of donors compared, around 5.4% of naive CD4 clonotypes were shared.

The table came from immunoSEQ multiplex PCR; TCRdb's copy has only in-frame clones and leaves some out. The sample contains roughly 300,000 clones, 80% to 90% of which appear only once. Notes on this clone: Its antigen is still unknown.

The V gene's germline CDR1 is KGHSH and CDR2 LQKENI. CDR3 length: 17 amino acids. With 10 bases removed from V and 3 bases from J, the gap between germline ends came to 28 bases. Pooled CD45RO+ cells and CCR7-negative CD45RA+ TemRA cells made up CD8 memory. Sequenced material: memory CD8+ T cells sorted from blood. The subset is: CD45RO+ cells pooled with CCR7-negative TemRA cells. The V call is TRBV18, the J call TRBJ2-7; D might be TRBD2 (7 bases). The origin of this receptor is a man between 18 and 29 years old in good health. The CDR3 reads CATSGGPSWRTDYEQYF. In nucleotides, the CDR3 is TGTGCCACCTCGGGGGGCCCTAGTTGGAGGACCGACTACGAGCAGTACTTC. The complete variable domain, with remaining parts taken from reference TRBV18 and TRBJ2-7, reads NAGVMQNPRHLVRRRGQEARLRCSPMKGHSHVYWYRQLPEEGLKFMVYLQKENIIDESGMPKERFSAEFPKEGPSILRIQQVVRGDSAAYFCATSGGPSWRTDYEQYFGPGTRLTVT.